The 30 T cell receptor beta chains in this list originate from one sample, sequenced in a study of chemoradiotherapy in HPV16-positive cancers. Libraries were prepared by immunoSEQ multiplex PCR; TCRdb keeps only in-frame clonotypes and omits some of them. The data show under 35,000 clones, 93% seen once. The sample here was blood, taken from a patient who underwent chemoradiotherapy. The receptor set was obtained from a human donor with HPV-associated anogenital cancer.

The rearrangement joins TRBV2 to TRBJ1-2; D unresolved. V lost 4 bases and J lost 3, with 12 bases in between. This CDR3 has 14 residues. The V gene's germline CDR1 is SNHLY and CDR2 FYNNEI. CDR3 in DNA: TGTGCCAGCAGTGGGGAACCACCCTACTATGGCTACACCTTC. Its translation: CASSGEPPYYGYTF.

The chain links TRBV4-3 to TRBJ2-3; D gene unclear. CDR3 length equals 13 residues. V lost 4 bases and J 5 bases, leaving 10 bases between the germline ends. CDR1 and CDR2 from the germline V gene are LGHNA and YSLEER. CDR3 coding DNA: TGCGCCAGCAGCCGGAGTGTGGGAGATACGCAGTATTTT. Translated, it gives CASSRSVGDTQYF.

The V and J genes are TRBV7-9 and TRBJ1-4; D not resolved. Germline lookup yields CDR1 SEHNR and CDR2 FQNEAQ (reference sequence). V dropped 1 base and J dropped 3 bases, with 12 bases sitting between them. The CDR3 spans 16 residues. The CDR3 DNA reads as TGTGCCAGCAGCTTAGGAGGCGGAGCAGCTAATGAAAAACTGTTTTTT. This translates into CASSLGGGAANEKLFF.

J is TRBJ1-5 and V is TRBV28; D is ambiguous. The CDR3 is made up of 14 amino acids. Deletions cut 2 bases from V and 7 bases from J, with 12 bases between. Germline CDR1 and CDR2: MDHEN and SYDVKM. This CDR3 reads CASSLGGAGQPQHF. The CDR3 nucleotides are TGTGCCAGCAGTTTAGGAGGAGCTGGGCAGCCCCAGCATTTT. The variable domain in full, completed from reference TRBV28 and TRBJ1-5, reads DVKVTQSSRYLVKRTGEKVFLECVQDMDHENMFWYRQDPGLGLRLIYFSYDVKMKEKGDIPEGYSVSREKKERFSLILESASTNQTSMYLCASSLGGAGQPQHFGDGTRLSIL.

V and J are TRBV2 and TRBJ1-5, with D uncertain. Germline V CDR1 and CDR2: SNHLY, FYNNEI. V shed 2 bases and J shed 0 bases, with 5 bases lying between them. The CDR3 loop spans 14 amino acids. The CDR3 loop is CASSEWNSNQPQHF. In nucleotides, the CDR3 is TGTGCCAGCAGTGAATGGAATAGCAATCAGCCCCAGCATTTT.

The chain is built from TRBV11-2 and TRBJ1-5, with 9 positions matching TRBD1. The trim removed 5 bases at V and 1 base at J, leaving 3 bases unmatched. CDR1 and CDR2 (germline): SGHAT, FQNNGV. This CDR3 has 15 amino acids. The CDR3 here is CASSRGQGSNQPQHF. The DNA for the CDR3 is TGTGCCAGCAGCCGAGGACAGGGGAGCAATCAGCCCCAGCATTTT. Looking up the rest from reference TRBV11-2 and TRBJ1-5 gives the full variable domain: EAGVAQSPRYKIIEKRQSVAFWCNPISGHATLYWYQQILGQGPKLLIQFQNNGVVDDSQLPKDRFSAERLKGVDSTLKIQPAKLEDSAVYLCASSRGQGSNQPQHFGDGTRLSIL.

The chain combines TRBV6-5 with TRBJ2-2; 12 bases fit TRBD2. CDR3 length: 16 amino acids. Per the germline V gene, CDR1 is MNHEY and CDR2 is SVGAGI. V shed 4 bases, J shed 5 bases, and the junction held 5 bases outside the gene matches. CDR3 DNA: TGTGCCAGCAGTTTCGGACTAGCGGGATGGACCGGGGAGCTGTTTTTT. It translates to CASSFGLAGWTGELFF.

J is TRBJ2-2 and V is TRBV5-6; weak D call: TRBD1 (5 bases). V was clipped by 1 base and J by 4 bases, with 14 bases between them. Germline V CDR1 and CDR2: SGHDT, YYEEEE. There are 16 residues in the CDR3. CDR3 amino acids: CASSLNGHQFTGELFF. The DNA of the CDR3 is TGTGCCAGCAGCTTGAACGGACATCAGTTCACCGGGGAGCTGTTTTTT.

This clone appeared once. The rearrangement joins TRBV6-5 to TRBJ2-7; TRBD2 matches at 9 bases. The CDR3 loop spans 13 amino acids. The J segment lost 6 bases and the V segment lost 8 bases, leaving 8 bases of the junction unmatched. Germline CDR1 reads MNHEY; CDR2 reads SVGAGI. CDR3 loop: CASAGGELSEQYF. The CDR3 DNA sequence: TGTGCCAGCGCGGGGGGGGAACTCTCCGAGCAGTACTTC.

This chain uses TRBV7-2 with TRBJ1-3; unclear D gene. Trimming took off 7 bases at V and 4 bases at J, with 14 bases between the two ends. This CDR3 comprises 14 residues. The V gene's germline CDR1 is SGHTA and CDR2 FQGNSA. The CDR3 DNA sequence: TGTGCCAGCACCCCTGGAGGGTCCGGAAACACCATATATTTT. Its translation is CASTPGGSGNTIYF. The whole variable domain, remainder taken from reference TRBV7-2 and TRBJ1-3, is GAGVSQSPSNKVTEKGKDVELRCDPISGHTALYWYRQSLGQGLEFLIYFQGNSAPDKSGLPSDRFSAERTGGSVSTLTIQRTQQEDSAVYLCASTPGGSGNTIYFGEGSWLTVV.

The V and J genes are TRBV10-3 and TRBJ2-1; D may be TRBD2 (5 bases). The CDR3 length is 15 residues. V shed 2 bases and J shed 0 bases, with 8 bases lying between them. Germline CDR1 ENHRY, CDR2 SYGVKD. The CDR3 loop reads CAISEDGNSYNEQFF. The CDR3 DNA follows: TGTGCCATCAGTGAGGACGGGAACTCCTACAATGAGCAGTTCTTC.

In DNA, the CDR3 is TGTGCCAGCAGCTTAGCGGGACTAGAATATTACAATGAGCAGTTCTTC. Protein: CASSLAGLEYYNEQFF. The genes are TRBV7-9 and TRBJ2-1, with 8 bases lining up with TRBD2. The CDR3 has 16 residues. With V trimmed by 0 bases and J by 4 bases, 5 bases remained unmatched. The germline V gene encodes CDR1 SEHNR and CDR2 FQNEAQ (reference sequence).

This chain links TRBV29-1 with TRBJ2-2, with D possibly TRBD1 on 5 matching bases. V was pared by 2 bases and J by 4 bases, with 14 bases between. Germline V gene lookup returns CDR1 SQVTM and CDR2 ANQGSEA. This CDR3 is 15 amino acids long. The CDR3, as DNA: TGCAGCGTTGAATCTCAGGCTAGGGGCACCGGGGAGCTGTTTTTT. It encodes CSVESQARGTGELFF.

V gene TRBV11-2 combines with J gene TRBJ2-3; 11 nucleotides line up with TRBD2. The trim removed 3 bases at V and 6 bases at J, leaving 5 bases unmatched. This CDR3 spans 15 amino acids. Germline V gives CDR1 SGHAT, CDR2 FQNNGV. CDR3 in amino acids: CASSFVSSGGDTQYF. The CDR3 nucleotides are TGTGCCAGCAGCTTTGTTTCTAGCGGGGGGGATACGCAGTATTTT.

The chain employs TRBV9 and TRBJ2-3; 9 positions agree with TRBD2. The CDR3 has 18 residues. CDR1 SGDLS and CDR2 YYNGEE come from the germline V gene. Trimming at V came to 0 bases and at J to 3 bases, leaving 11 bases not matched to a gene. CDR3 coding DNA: TGTGCCAGCAGCGTAGGGTTCGCGGGAGGGCCGGTTACAGATACGCAGTATTTT. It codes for CASSVGFAGGPVTDTQYF.

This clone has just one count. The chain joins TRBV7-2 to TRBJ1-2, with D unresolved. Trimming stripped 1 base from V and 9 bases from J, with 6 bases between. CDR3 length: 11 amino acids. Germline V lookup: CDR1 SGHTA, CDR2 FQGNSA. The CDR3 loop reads CASSLGGSYTF. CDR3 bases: TGTGCCAGCAGCTTAGGGGGTAGCTACACCTTC.

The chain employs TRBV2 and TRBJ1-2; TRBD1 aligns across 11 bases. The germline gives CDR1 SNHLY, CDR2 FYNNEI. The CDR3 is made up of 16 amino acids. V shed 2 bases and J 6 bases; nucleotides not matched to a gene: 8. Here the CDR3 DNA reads TGTGCCAGCAGTGAACAAAGGGGACAGGGGGTCCATGGCTACACCTTC. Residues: CASSEQRGQGVHGYTF.

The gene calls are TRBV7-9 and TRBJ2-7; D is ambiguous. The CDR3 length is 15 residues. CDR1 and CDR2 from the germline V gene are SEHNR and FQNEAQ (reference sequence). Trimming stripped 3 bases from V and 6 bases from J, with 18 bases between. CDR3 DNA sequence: TGTGCCAGCAGCTTCCCGCAGGCGAAGCCCCTCGAGCAGTACTTC. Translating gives CASSFPQAKPLEQYF.

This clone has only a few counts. The CDR3: CASSEALLSYEQYF. CDR3 DNA sequence: TGTGCCAGCAGTGAAGCGCTCCTTTCCTACGAGCAGTACTTC. The chain has TRBV6-1 and TRBJ2-7; D is undetermined. CDR1 is MNHNS and CDR2 is SASEGT in the germline V gene. The CDR3 contains 14 residues. The V gene lost 0 bases and the J gene lost 1 base, with 7 bases spanning the gap.

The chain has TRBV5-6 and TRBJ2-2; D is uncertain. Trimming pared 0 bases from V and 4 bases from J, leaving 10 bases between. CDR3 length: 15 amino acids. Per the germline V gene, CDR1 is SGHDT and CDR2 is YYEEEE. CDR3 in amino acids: CASSLGSVITGELFF. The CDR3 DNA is TGTGCCAGCAGCTTGGGATCGGTGATCACCGGGGAGCTGTTTTTT. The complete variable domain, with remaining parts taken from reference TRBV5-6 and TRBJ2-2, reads DAGVTQSPTHLIKTRGQQVTLRCSPKSGHDTVSWYQQALGQGPQFIFQYYEEEERQRGNFPDRFSGHQFPNYSSELNVNALLLGDSALYLCASSLGSVITGELFFGEGSRLTVL.

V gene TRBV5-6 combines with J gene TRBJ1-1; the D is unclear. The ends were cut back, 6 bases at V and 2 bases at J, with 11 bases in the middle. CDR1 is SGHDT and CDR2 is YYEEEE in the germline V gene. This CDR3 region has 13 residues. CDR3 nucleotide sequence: TGTGCCAGCACCGACTGGGGAAACACTGAAGCTTTCTTT. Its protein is CASTDWGNTEAFF.

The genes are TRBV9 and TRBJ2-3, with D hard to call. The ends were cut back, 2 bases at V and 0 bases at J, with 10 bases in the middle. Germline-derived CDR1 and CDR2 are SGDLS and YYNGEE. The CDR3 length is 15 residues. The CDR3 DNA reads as TGTGCCAGCAGCGTCCTGGGAAGGAGCACAGATACGCAGTATTTT. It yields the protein CASSVLGRSTDTQYF.

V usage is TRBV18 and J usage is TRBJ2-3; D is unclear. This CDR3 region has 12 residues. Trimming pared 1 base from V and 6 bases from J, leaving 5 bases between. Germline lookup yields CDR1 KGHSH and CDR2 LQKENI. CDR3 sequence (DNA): TGTGCCAGCTCACCACTTATGGATACGCAGTATTTT. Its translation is CASSPLMDTQYF.

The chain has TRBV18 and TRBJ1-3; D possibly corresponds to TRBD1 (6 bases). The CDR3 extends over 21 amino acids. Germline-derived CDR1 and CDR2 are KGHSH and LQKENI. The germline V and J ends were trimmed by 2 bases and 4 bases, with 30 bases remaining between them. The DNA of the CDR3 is TGTGCCAGCTCACCAATACCGTTTGCCCCCGGTCGGGACACCGGAGGAAACACCATATATTTT. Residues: CASSPIPFAPGRDTGGNTIYF.

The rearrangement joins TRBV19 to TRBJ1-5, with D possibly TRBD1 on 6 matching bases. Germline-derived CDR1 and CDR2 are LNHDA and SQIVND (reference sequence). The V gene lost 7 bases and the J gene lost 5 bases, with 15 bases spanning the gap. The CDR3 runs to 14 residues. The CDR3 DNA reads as TGTGCCAGTAATTTCGGACAGTACCATCAGCCCCAGCATTTT. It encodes CASNFGQYHQPQHF.

The CDR3 sequence is CASGRDSHTDTQYF. The CDR3 bases are TGTGCTAGTGGTCGCGACAGTCACACAGATACGCAGTATTTT. This chain uses TRBV12-5 with TRBJ2-3, with a tentative D call TRBD1 (5 bases). CDR1 and CDR2 (germline): LGHNT, FRNRAP. This CDR3 contains 14 residues. Deletions cut 5 bases from V and 2 bases from J, with 11 bases between.

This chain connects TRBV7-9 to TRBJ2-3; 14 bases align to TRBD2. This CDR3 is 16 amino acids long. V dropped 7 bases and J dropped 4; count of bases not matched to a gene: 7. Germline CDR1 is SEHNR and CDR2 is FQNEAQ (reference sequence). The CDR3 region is CASTMTTSGRADTQYF. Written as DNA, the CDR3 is TGTGCCAGCACCATGACGACTAGCGGGAGGGCAGATACGCAGTATTTT.

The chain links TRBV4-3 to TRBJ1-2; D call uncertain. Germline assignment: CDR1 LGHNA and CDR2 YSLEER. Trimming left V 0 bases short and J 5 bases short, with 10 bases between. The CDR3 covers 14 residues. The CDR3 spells CASSQEREGYGYTF. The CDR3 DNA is TGCGCCAGCAGCCAAGAGAGGGAAGGGTATGGCTACACCTTC.

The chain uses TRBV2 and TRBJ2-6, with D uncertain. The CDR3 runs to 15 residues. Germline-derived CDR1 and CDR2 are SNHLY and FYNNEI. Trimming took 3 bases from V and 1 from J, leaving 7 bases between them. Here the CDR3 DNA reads TGTGCCAGCAGTGAGGACCGGTCTGGGGCCAACGTCCTGACTTTC. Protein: CASSEDRSGANVLTF.

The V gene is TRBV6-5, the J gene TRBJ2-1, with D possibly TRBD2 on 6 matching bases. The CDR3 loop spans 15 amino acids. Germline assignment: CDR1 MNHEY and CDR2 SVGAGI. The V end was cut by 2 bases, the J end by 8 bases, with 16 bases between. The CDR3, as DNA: TGTGCCAGCAGTTACGGAGGGATTGGGGGAGATGAGCAGTTCTTC. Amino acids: CASSYGGIGGDEQFF.